The 23 T cell receptor beta chains below all came from one sample that was sequenced in a study of PD-L1 blockade in urothelial cancer. Regarding time point: pretreatment peripheral blood. Sequencing was performed with immunoSEQ multiplex PCR; in TCRdb, only in-frame clones are kept and a portion is missing. The sample has tens of thousands of clones, roughly 75% seen once; the top ten hold about 4.1%. The source was PBMCs, collected around atezolizumab (anti-PD-L1) treatment. The receptors stem from a man between 65 and 85 years old with urothelial cancer.

The chain has TRBV18 and TRBJ2-2; D is possibly TRBD2 (6 bases). Germline V gene data show CDR1 as KGHSH and CDR2 as LQKENI. With 2 bases removed from V and 3 bases from J, the gap between germline ends came to 10 bases. The CDR3 extends over 15 amino acids. CDR3 sequence (DNA): TGTGCCAGCTCACCATGGGGGGATCACACCGGGGAGCTGTTTTTT. This codes for CASSPWGDHTGELFF.

The chain employs TRBV5-6 and TRBJ2-1; D remains unclear. The CDR3 runs to 15 residues. The V end was cut by 3 bases, the J end by 4 bases, with 14 bases between. Germline V CDR1 and CDR2: SGHDT, YYEEEE. CDR3 protein: CASSYELTRYNEQFF. In nucleotides, the CDR3 is TGTGCCAGCAGCTACGAACTAACCCGTTACAATGAGCAGTTCTTC.

The rearrangement uses TRBV7-9 and TRBJ2-5, with 12 nucleotides matching TRBD2. The germline V gene has CDR1 SEHNR and CDR2 FQNEAQ (reference sequence). V trimming: 5 bases; J trimming: 4 bases; junction bases outside the gene matches: 2. CDR3 size: 14 residues. The CDR3 protein is CASSVGLAGETQYF. As DNA, the CDR3 is TGTGCCAGCAGCGTGGGACTAGCGGGAGAGACCCAGTACTTC.

The chain is built from TRBV5-4 and TRBJ1-2; 7 nucleotides line up with TRBD1. Germline CDR1 SGHNT, CDR2 YYREEE (reference sequence). This CDR3 spans 14 amino acids. The V gene end was trimmed by 4 bases and the J gene end by 6 bases; junction bases not matched to a gene: 9. CDR3 nucleotides: TGTGCCAGCAGCCCAACAATTACAGGGGATGGCTACACCTTC. It translates to CASSPTITGDGYTF.

The CDR3 region has the DNA TGTGCCAGTAGTCCGTTGGGGGGAAACAATCAGCCCCAGCATTTT. It encodes CASSPLGGNNQPQHF. This rearrangement joins TRBV19 to TRBJ1-5; TRBD1 is a possible D gene (5 bases). Trimming took 5 bases from V and 3 from J, leaving 14 bases between them. The CDR3 covers 15 residues. The germline V gene encodes CDR1 LNHDA and CDR2 SQIVND (reference sequence).

This rearrangement joins TRBV9 to TRBJ2-3, with TRBD1 as a possible D gene (6 bases). V was clipped by 0 bases and J by 6 bases, with 14 bases between them. Germline assignment: CDR1 SGDLS and CDR2 YYNGEE. The CDR3 has 15 amino acids. CDR3 nucleotides: TGTGCCAGCAGCGTAGAATCACGAGGGGGTGATACGCAGTATTTT. This encodes CASSVESRGGDTQYF. Using reference TRBV9 and TRBJ2-3 for the parts outside the CDR3, the full variable domain is DSGVTQTPKHLITATGQRVTLRCSPRSGDLSVYWYQQSLDQGLQFLIQYYNGEERAKGNILERFSAQQFPDLHSELNLSSLELGDSALYFCASSVESRGGDTQYFGPGTRLTVL.

The chain combines TRBV7-3 with TRBJ2-1, with D possibly being TRBD2 (6 bases). CDR3 length: 15 amino acids. Per the germline V gene, CDR1 is SGHTA and CDR2 is FQGTGA. The germline V and J ends were trimmed by 0 bases and 3 bases, with 9 bases remaining between them. The CDR3 region is CASSLTMGLYNEQFF. The DNA for the CDR3 is TGTGCCAGCAGCTTAACGATGGGACTCTACAATGAGCAGTTCTTC.

This clone was found once. This CDR3 is CATSREGQGSYGYTF. The DNA for the CDR3 is TGTGCCACCAGCAGAGAAGGACAGGGTAGTTATGGCTACACCTTC. V gene TRBV15 combines with J gene TRBJ1-2; 8 nucleotides line up with TRBD1. The germline V gene encodes CDR1 LNHNV and CDR2 YYDKDF (reference sequence). The CDR3 has 15 residues. V was pared by 0 bases and J by 5 bases, with 5 bases of the junction left unmatched.

For the CDR3, the DNA is TGCGCCAGCAGCCATGCCGACAGGGCGCCTAATCAGCCCCAGCATTTT. Translated, it gives CASSHADRAPNQPQHF. The chain combines TRBV4-1 with TRBJ1-5, with TRBD1 matching over 7 bases. This CDR3 has 16 amino acids. The V gene end was trimmed by 3 bases and the J gene end by 4 bases; junction bases not matched to a gene: 9. Germline assignment: CDR1 MGHRA and CDR2 YSYEKL.

The V and J genes are TRBV30 and TRBJ2-2, with a possible D match to TRBD2 (6 bases). Germline V CDR1 and CDR2: GTSNPN, SVGIG (reference sequence). The V end lost 0 bases, the J end lost 4 bases, and 12 bases lay between the germline ends. The CDR3 contains 15 residues. The CDR3 region has the DNA TGTGCCTGGAGTGTACCGGGAGTCGGCACCGGGGAGCTGTTTTTT. The encoded protein is CAWSVPGVGTGELFF.

The J gene is TRBJ2-3, the V gene TRBV4-1, with TRBD2 matching 12 bases. Trimming removed 0 bases from V and 0 bases from J; junction bases left unmatched: 1. Germline lookup yields CDR1 MGHRA and CDR2 YSYEKL. The CDR3 is made up of 17 amino acids. Here the CDR3 reads CASSQEGTSGSTDTQYF. The CDR3 DNA reads as TGCGCCAGCAGCCAAGAAGGGACTAGCGGGAGCACAGATACGCAGTATTTT.

The chain has TRBV28 and TRBJ1-2; D is uncertain. V lost 7 bases and J 1 base, leaving 4 bases between the germline ends. The CDR3 loop spans 11 amino acids. Germline lookup yields CDR1 MDHEN and CDR2 SYDVKM. In DNA form, the CDR3 reads TGTGCCAGCACCAGTAACTATGGCTACACCTTC. This sequence encodes CASTSNYGYTF.

V is TRBV19 and J is TRBJ1-5, with D hard to call. CDR3 length: 13 residues. Germline V lookup: CDR1 LNHDA, CDR2 SQIVND (reference sequence). V lost 4 bases and J 7 bases, leaving 11 bases between the germline ends. The CDR3 sequence: CASSNQRSQPQHF. The CDR3 coding sequence is TGTGCCAGTAGTAATCAGCGGAGCCAGCCCCAGCATTTT.

The rearrangement joins TRBV6-1 to TRBJ1-2; 10 positions match TRBD1. This CDR3 region has 16 residues. V trimming: 2 bases; J trimming: 8 bases; junction bases outside the gene matches: 11. Germline-derived CDR1 and CDR2 are MNHNS and SASEGT. CDR3 protein: CASSEPRTGGSKGYTF. CDR3 nucleotide sequence: TGTGCCAGCAGTGAACCGAGGACAGGGGGTTCGAAAGGCTACACCTTC.

The rearrangement uses TRBV29-1 and TRBJ1-2, with D possibly TRBD1 on 5 matching bases. Germline V gene data show CDR1 as SQVTM and CDR2 as ANQGSEA. The CDR3 runs 13 residues. V dropped 4 bases and J dropped 2 bases, with 11 bases sitting between them. CDR3 loop: CSVAQGLNYGYTF. Written as DNA, the CDR3 is TGCAGCGTTGCTCAGGGACTAAACTATGGCTACACCTTC.

The chain joins TRBV15 to TRBJ2-6; 7 bases align to TRBD2. The CDR3 has 16 amino acids. J lost 2 bases, V lost 6 bases, and 7 bases had no gene match. Germline CDR1 reads LNHNV; CDR2 reads YYDKDF (reference sequence). The CDR3 nucleotides are TGTGCCACCAGACTAGGGAGGGGAACTGGGGCCAACGTCCTGACTTTC. Its translation is CATRLGRGTGANVLTF.

This clone came up once. The chain couples TRBV5-6 to TRBJ1-3; D not certain. The CDR3 totals 14 residues. V lost 1 base, J lost 0 bases, and 5 bases lay in between. Germline V lookup: CDR1 SGHDT, CDR2 YYEEEE. CDR3 coding DNA: TGTGCCAGCAGCTTGTCCCGCTCTGGAAACACCATATATTTT. Translation: CASSLSRSGNTIYF.

This clone was found a few times. The V and J genes are TRBV2 and TRBJ2-2, with D possibly matching TRBD2 (5 bases). From germline, CDR1 is SNHLY and CDR2 FYNNEI. This CDR3 spans 12 amino acids. Trimming shortened V by 4 bases and J by 6 bases, and 6 bases separated the two germline ends. CDR3 protein: CASSGSAGELFF. As DNA, the CDR3 is TGTGCCAGCAGTGGTAGCGCCGGGGAGCTGTTTTTT.

The gene calls are TRBV5-1 and TRBJ2-3; D not resolved. Germline V gives CDR1 SGHRS, CDR2 YFSETQ. The V gene lost 0 bases and the J gene lost 5 bases, with 7 bases spanning the gap. The CDR3 has 13 amino acids. CDR3 protein: CASSLAGVDTQYF. The CDR3, as DNA: TGCGCCAGCAGCTTGGCGGGTGTAGATACGCAGTATTTT.

This chain uses TRBV5-1 with TRBJ1-1; D is unresolved. Germline CDR1 is SGHRS and CDR2 is YFSETQ. Trimming removed 3 bases from V and 2 bases from J, with 8 bases in between. The CDR3 sequence is 13 residues long. CDR3 amino acids: CASSSRINTEAFF. The CDR3 DNA reads TGCGCCAGCAGCTCCAGAATTAACACTGAAGCTTTCTTT.

This clone came up once. This chain connects TRBV19 to TRBJ1-2; tentatively, D is TRBD1 (6 bases). The CDR3 has 15 amino acids. V was pared by 5 bases and J by 1 base, with 14 bases between. Germline CDR1 and CDR2: LNHDA and SQIVND (reference sequence). The CDR3 is CASSDQGLRNYGYTF. CDR3 in DNA: TGTGCCAGTAGTGACCAGGGGCTGCGTAACTATGGCTACACCTTC.

This clone has only one observation. The chain is built from TRBV7-2 and TRBJ2-1, with 7 bases that match TRBD2. The germline CDR1 and CDR2 sequences are SGHTA and FQGNSA. The CDR3 is 15 residues long. Trimming took 1 base from V and 6 from J; bases not matched to a gene: 6. Here the CDR3 DNA reads TGTGCCAGCAGCTTAGTTGGACTAGGTGTCAATGAGCAGTTCTTC. This gives the protein CASSLVGLGVNEQFF.

This chain's CDR3 is CASSPQGPWSTEAFF. CDR3 bases: TGTGCCAGTAGTCCTCAGGGTCCTTGGAGCACTGAAGCTTTCTTT. The gene calls are TRBV19 and TRBJ1-1; maybe TRBD1 (5 bases). Trimming stripped 5 bases from V and 4 bases from J, with 17 bases between. Germline loops: CDR1 LNHDA, CDR2 SQIVND (reference sequence). The CDR3 totals 15 residues.